This is a list of T cell receptor beta chains from one sample in a study of early T cells in non-severe SARS-CoV-2 infection. TCRdb analysed the 5' RACE reads with MiXCR anew, one entry per CDR3 protein. The sample yields about 35,000 distinct CDR3 sequences, roughly 6.3% seen once. The sample comprised whole blood. Source of these receptors: an adult who was a healthcare worker with PCR-confirmed SARS-CoV-2 infection or an uninfected control (not recorded which). Each CDR3 is given with its conserved first and last residue. The D gene is left open where the match is weak. Not all rows give a size; the values are once, few, many and, for expanded clones, a class.

many,.,TRBV7-3,TRBJ2-6,TGTGCCAGCAGCCGCTCTGGGGCCAACGTCCTGACTTTC,CASSRSGANVLTF
many,.,TRBV12-3/TRBV12-4,TRBJ1-4,TGTGCCAGCAGTTTAGCGGGGGCGAGTGAAAAACTGTTTTTT,CASSLAGASEKLFF
.,.,TRBV7-9,TRBJ1-5,TGTGCCAGCAGCAACCGGGGCGGCAATCAGCCCCAGCATTTT,CASSNRGGNQPQHF
many,.,TRBV20-1,TRBJ2-7,TGCAGTGCTAGGGCCCAACCCTACGAGCAGTACTTC,CSARAQPYEQYF
medium-sized,.,TRBV29-1,TRBJ2-1,TGCAGCGCCTGGGGGGCCGCCAATGAGCAGTTCTTC,CSAWGAANEQFF
.,.,TRBV29-1,TRBJ1-2,TGCAGCGTTGAAGTGGACGTGGAGGGCTACACCTTC,CSVEVDVEGYTF
.,TRBD2,TRBV7-9,TRBJ2-1,TGTGCCAGCAGCTTGCGGGAGCACCTTGATGAGCAGTTCTTC,CASSLREHLDEQFF
many,.,TRBV24-1,TRBJ1-2,TGTGCCACCGAAGGCTCGTATGGCTACACCTTC,CATEGSYGYTF
many,.,TRBV4-1,TRBJ1-4,TGCGCCAGCAGCCAAGACGCAGGGGTCGTTAATGAAAAACTGTTTTTT,CASSQDAGVVNEKLFF
.,.,TRBV3-1,TRBJ2-7,TGTGCCAGCAGCCTGAAAGGGAGTAGGGTTTACGAGCAGTACTTC,CASSLKGSRVYEQYF
.,.,TRBV5-1,TRBJ2-1,TGCGCCAGCAGCTTTCGCTCTAGCGTCAGCTCCTACAATGAGCAGTTCTTC,CASSFRSSVSSYNEQFF